The next 14 T cell receptor beta chains were all read from a single sample in a study of CD8+CD57+ T cells in acquired aplastic anemia. Investigators profiled TCR beta VDJ and CDR3 from genomic DNA template. TCRdb ran MiXCR on the reads and lists one entry per CDR3 protein. The data hold over 200,000 distinct CDR3 sequences, with 61% observed a single time. The sample comprised sorted CD4+, CD8+, or CD8+CD57+ T cells (not recorded which) from PBMCs. The receptors were gathered from a human donor in good health.

This clonotype was seen a single time. V is TRBV7-7 and J is TRBJ2-2; D remains unclear. Germline V lookup: CDR1 SSHAT, CDR2 FNYEAQ (reference sequence). Trimming removed 7 bases at V and 2 bases at J, with 14 bases between. The CDR3 runs to 15 residues. CDR3 coding DNA: TGTGCCAGCACCACAAAGGCCTCTAACACCGGGGAGCTGTTTTTT. Residues: CASTTKASNTGELFF.

The table lists this clonotype with many counts. The chain combines TRBV10-3 with TRBJ2-2, with no clear D. The CDR3 loop spans 11 amino acids. Trimming cost V 10 bases and J 2 bases, with 5 bases left between them. Germline V gene sequence: CDR1 ENHRY, CDR2 SYGVKD. This CDR3 reads CASSNTGELFF. Here the CDR3 DNA reads TGTGCCAGCTCCAACACCGGGGAGCTGTTTTTT.

The gene calls are TRBV9 and TRBJ1-5; no reliable D call. Trimming shortened V by 3 bases and J by 7 bases, and 17 bases separated the two germline ends. From germline, CDR1 is SGDLS and CDR2 YYNGEE. The CDR3 spans 15 residues. The CDR3 DNA follows: TGTGCCAGCAGCGGACTAGCGGGCAATGAGCAGCCCCAGCATTTT. This codes for CASSGLAGNEQPQHF.

This rearrangement joins TRBV20-1 to TRBJ2-3; possibly TRBD2 for D (6 bases). V dropped 1 base and J dropped 0 bases, with 8 bases sitting between them. The CDR3 length is 14 residues. Germline CDR1 DFQATT, CDR2 SNEGSKA (reference sequence). CDR3 residues: CSARVSGSTDTQYF. CDR3 DNA: TGCAGTGCTAGAGTTAGCGGCAGCACAGATACGCAGTATTTT.

The CDR3 DNA is TGTGCCAGTAGTGTTCGGGGGACCTCCTACGAGCAGTACTTC. This sequence encodes CASSVRGTSYEQYF. The rearrangement joins TRBV19 to TRBJ2-7; D is possibly TRBD2 (6 bases). The germline gives CDR1 LNHDA, CDR2 SQIVND (reference sequence). Trimming removed 5 bases from V and 0 bases from J, with 11 bases in between. The CDR3 spans 14 residues.

This clonotype was counted between two and nine times. The V call is TRBV7-8, the J call TRBJ2-7; 12 bases fit TRBD2. The length of the CDR3 is 14 residues. Germline CDR1 SGHVS, CDR2 FQNEAQ. The V segment lost 2 bases and the J segment 7 bases; nucleotides outside the gene matches: 3. The CDR3 nucleotides are TGTGCCAGCAGCTTACTAGCGGGGGGGCCGGAGCAGTACTTC. It specifies CASSLLAGGPEQYF.

The J gene is TRBJ2-7, the V gene TRBV5-4, with unresolved D. The CDR3 covers 14 residues. V lost 3 bases and J lost 4, with 14 bases in between. Germline values: CDR1 SGHNT, CDR2 YYREEE (reference sequence). DNA of the CDR3: TGTGCCAGCAGCTCAGACCCCAACGGGTACGAGCAGTACTTC. Residues: CASSSDPNGYEQYF.

V and J are TRBV20-1 and TRBJ2-7, with 7 bases that match TRBD2. CDR1 and CDR2 (germline): DFQATT, SNEGSKA (reference sequence). Trimming cost V 6 bases and J 3 bases; bases outside gene matches: 11. This CDR3 contains 14 residues. DNA for the CDR3: TGCAGTGCCCCTGGGGGGGGGGGGGACTACGAGCAGTACTTC. Translated: CSAPGGGGDYEQYF.

This clonotype was seen a few times. A read error may explain this, as a much larger clone is one base away. The chain joins TRBV20-1 to TRBJ2-7; 14 nucleotides match TRBD2. Germline CDR1 and CDR2: DFQATT and SNEGSKA (reference sequence). The CDR3 is made up of 16 amino acids. V lost 2 bases to trimming and J lost 7 bases; unmatched junction nucleotides: 10. CDR3 sequence (DNA): TGCAGTGCTAGAAAACCGGGACTAGCGGGAGATATTGAGCAGTACTTC. Translating gives CSARKPGLAGDIEQYF.

This clonotype occurred a few times. The chain has TRBV7-3 and TRBJ1-2, with TRBD1 matching 7 bases. This CDR3 comprises 14 residues. Germline V gene sequence: CDR1 SGHTA, CDR2 FQGTGA. Trimming cost V 6 bases and J 0 bases; bases outside gene matches: 4. The CDR3 loop is CASSGQVSNYGYTF. The CDR3 bases are TGTGCCAGCAGTGGACAGGTCTCTAACTATGGCTACACCTTC.

This chain joins TRBV11-2 and TRBJ2-5; no definite D call. The V end lost 5 bases, the J end lost 3 bases, and 10 bases lay between the germline ends. The CDR3 totals 13 residues. CDR1 and CDR2 (germline): SGHAT, FQNNGV. The CDR3 sequence: CASSQERKETQYF. In DNA, the CDR3 is TGTGCCAGCAGCCAAGAACGTAAAGAGACCCAGTACTTC.

This rearrangement joins TRBV7-9 to TRBJ1-1, with D possibly matching TRBD1 (5 bases). Per germline, CDR1 SEHNR and CDR2 FQNEAQ (reference sequence). V lost 2 bases to trimming and J lost 1 base, with 11 bases between them. This CDR3 spans 15 amino acids. The CDR3 DNA reads as TGTGCCAGCAGCTTATTGCGGGGGAAGAACACTGAAGCTTTCTTT. It codes for CASSLLRGKNTEAFF.

This clonotype was recorded once. The DNA of the CDR3 is TGTGCCAGCAGTGAAGGGCAGGGTACTGGGGCCAACGTCCTGACTTTC. Translated, it gives CASSEGQGTGANVLTF. The gene calls are TRBV6-5 and TRBJ2-6, with D possibly TRBD1 on 5 matching bases. This CDR3 has 16 residues. Germline-derived CDR1 and CDR2 are MNHEY and SVGAGI. V was trimmed by 5 bases and J by 2 bases, leaving 13 bases between them.

This clonotype was seen once. The chain carries TRBV7-9 and TRBJ2-5, with 7 bases aligning to TRBD1. The germline V gene encodes CDR1 SEHNR and CDR2 FQNEAQ (reference sequence). J lost 9 bases, V lost 3 bases, and 16 bases had no gene match. CDR3 length equals 16 residues. This chain's CDR3 is CASSFGTVDKTEAQYF. The DNA of the CDR3 is TGTGCCAGCAGCTTCGGGACAGTGGACAAGACGGAGGCCCAGTACTTC.